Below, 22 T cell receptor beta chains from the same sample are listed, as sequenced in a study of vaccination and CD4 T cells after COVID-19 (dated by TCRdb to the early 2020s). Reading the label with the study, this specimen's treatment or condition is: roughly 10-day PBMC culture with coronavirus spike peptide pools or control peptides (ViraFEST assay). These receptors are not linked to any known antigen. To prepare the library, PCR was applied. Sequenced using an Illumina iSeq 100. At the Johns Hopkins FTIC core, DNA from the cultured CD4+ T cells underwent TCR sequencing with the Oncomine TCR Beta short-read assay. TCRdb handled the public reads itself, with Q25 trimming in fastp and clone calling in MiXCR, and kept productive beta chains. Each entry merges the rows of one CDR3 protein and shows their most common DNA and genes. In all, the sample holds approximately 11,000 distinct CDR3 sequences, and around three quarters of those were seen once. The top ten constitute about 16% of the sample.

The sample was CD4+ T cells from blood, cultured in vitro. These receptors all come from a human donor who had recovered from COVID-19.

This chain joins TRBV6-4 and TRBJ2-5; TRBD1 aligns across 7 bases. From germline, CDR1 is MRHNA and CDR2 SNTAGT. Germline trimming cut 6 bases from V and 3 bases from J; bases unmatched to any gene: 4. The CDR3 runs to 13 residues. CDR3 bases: TGTGCCAGCAGCCGGGACAGAGAAGAGACCCAGTACTTC. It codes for CASSRDREETQYF.

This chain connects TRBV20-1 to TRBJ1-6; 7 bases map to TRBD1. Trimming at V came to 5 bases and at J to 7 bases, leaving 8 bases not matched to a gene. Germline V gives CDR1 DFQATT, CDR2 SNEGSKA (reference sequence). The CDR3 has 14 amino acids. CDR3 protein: CSALRGQQNSPLHF. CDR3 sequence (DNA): TGCAGTGCTCTTCGGGGACAGCAGAATTCACCCCTCCACTTT.

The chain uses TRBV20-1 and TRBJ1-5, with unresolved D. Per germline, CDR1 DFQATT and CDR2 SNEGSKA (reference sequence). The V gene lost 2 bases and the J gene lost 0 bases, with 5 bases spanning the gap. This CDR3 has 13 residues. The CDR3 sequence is CSARHGSNQPQHF. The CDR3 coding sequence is TGCAGTGCTAGACACGGTAGCAATCAGCCCCAGCATTTT.

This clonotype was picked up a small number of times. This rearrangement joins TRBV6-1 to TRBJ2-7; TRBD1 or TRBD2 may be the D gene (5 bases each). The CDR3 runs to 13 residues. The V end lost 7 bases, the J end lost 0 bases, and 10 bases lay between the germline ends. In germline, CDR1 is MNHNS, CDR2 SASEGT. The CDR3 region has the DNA TGTGCCAGCAAGGGGACGGCCTCCTACGAGCAGTACTTC. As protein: CASKGTASYEQYF.

The CDR3 coding sequence is TGCAGTGCTATCCGGGACACCAATAATTCACCCCTCCACTTT. Its protein product is CSAIRDTNNSPLHF. The chain links TRBV20-1 to TRBJ1-6; a possible D gene is TRBD1 (6 bases). The CDR3 loop spans 14 amino acids. Trimming removed 4 bases at V and 5 bases at J, with 12 bases between. CDR1 is DFQATT, CDR2 SNEGSKA, per germline (reference sequence).

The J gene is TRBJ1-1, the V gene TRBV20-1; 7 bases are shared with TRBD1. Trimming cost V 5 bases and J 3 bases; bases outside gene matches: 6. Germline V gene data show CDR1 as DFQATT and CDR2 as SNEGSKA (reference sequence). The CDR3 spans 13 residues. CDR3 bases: TGCAGTGCTCCCGACAGGGCCGACACTGAAGCTTTCTTT. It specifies CSAPDRADTEAFF.

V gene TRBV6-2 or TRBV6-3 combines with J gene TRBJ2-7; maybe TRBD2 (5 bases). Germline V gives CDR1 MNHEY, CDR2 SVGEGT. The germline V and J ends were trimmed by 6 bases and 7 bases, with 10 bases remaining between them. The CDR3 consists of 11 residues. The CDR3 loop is CASRTPGEQYF. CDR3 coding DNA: TGTGCCAGCAGAACCCCGGGGGAGCAGTACTTC.

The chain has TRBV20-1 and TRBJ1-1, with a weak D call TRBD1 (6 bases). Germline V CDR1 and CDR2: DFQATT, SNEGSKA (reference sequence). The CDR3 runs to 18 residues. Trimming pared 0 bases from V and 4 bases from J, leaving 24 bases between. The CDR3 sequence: CSARDFGGTSTGSTEAFF. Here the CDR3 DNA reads TGCAGTGCTAGAGATTTTGGGGGCACTTCCACGGGGAGCACTGAAGCTTTCTTT.

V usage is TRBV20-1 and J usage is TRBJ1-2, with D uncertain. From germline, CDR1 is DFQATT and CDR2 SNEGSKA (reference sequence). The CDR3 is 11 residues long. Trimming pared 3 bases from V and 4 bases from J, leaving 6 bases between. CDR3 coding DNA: TGCAGTGCTAGGACTTTCTATGGCTACACCTTC. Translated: CSARTFYGYTF.

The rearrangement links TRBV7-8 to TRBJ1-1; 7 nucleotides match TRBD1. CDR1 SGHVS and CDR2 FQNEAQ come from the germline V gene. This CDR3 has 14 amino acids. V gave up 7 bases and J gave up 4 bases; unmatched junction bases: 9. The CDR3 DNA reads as TGTGCCAGCACCCTGGGGCAGGGGGGCACTGAAGCTTTCTTT. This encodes CASTLGQGGTEAFF.

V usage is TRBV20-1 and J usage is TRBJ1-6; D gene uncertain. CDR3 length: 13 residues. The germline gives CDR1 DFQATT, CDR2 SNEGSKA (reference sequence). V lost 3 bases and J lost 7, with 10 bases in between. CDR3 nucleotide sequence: TGCAGTGCTAGTGGTGGGATAAATTCACCCCTCCACTTT. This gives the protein CSASGGINSPLHF.

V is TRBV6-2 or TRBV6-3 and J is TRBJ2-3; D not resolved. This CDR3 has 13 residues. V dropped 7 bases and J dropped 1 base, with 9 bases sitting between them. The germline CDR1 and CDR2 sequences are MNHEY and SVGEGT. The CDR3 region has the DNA TGTGCCAGCACCCGGCGAGGCACAGATACGCAGTATTTT. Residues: CASTRRGTDTQYF.

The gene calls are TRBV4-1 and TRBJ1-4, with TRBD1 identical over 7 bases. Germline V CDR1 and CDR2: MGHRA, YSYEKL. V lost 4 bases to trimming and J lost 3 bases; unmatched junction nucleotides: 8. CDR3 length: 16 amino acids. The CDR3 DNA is TGCGCCAGCAGCCTTCAAGCAGGGGGTGCTAATGAAAAACTGTTTTTT. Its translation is CASSLQAGGANEKLFF.

This CDR3 is CASRNRLISYEQYF. The CDR3 DNA follows: TGTGCCAGCAGAAACAGGCTAATAAGCTACGAGCAGTACTTC. This sequence joins TRBV27 and TRBJ2-7; TRBD1 might be the D (5 bases). Trimming took off 6 bases at V and 3 bases at J, with 15 bases between the two ends. This CDR3 is built from 14 residues. Germline V gives CDR1 MNHEY, CDR2 SMNVEV (reference sequence).

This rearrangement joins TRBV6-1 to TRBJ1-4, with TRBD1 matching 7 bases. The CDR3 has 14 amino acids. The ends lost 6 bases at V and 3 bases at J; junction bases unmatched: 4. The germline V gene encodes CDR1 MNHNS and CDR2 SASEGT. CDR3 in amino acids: CASRPQGSNEKLFF. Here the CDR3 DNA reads TGTGCCAGCAGGCCACAGGGGTCTAATGAAAAACTGTTTTTT.

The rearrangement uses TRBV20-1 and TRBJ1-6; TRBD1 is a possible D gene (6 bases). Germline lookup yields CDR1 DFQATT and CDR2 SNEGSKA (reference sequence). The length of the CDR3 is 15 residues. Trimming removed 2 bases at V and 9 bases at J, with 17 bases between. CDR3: CSARLALQGRSPLHF. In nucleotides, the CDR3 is TGCAGTGCTAGACTAGCGTTACAGGGACGTTCACCCCTCCACTTT.

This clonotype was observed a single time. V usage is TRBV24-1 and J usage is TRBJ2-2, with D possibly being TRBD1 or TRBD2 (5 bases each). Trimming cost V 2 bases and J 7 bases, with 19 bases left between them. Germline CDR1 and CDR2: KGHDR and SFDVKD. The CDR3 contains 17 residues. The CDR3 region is CATSDWAGATMGGELFF. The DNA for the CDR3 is TGTGCCACCAGTGATTGGGCCGGGGCGACGATGGGCGGGGAGCTGTTTTTT.

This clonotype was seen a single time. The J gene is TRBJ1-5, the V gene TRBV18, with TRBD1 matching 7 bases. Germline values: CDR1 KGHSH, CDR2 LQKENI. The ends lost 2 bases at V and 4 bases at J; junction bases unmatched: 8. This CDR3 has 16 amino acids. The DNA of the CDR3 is TGTGCCAGCTCACCAACCGGACAGGAACAGAATCAGCCCCAGCATTTT. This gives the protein CASSPTGQEQNQPQHF.

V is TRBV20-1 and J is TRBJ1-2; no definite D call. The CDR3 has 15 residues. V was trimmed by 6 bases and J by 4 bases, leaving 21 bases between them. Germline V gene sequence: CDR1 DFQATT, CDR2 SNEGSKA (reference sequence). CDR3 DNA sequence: TGCAGTGCCCTGCCGACGGCAGGCCTCTCCTATGGCTACACCTTC. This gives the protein CSALPTAGLSYGYTF.

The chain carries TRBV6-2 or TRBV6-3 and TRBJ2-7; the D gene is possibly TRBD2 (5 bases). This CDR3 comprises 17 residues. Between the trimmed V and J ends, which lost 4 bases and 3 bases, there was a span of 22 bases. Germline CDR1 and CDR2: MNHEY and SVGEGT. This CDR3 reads CASSFRARGNIYYEQYF. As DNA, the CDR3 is TGTGCCAGCAGTTTTCGGGCCAGAGGGAATATTTACTACGAGCAGTACTTC.

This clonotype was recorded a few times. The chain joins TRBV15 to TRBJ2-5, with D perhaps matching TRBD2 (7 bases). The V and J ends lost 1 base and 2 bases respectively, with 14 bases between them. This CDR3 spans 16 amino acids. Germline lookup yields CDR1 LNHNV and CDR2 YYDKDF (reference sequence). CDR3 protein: CATSRGGGIGQETQYF. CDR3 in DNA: TGTGCCACCAGCAGAGGGGGGGGCATTGGGCAAGAGACCCAGTACTTC.

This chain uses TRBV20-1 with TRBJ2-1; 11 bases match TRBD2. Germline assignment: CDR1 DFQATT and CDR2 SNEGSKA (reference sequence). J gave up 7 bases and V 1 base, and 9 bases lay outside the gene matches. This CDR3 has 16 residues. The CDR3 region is CSARGVSGRGLNEQFF. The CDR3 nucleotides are TGCAGTGCTAGAGGCGTTAGCGGGAGGGGGTTAAATGAGCAGTTCTTC.